A selection of T cell receptor beta chains follows, all from one sample in a study of T cell clonotyping in hematopoietic cell transplantation. Repertoires were generated with immunoSEQ multiplex PCR, while TCRdb's copy carries only in-frame clones and drops some. The profile shows 11,000 to 15,000 clones, 90% to 95% of them singletons. The sequencing here drew on PBMCs, taken 30 days after allogeneic stem cell transplant. These receptors came from a male patient over 55 who had an allogeneic stem cell transplant from an unrelated donor, so the T cells may come from the graft donor. Some clones in this sample may be carry-over from other donors' samples. Each CDR3 is given with its conserved first and last residue. The D gene is left open where the match is weak. Clone size is shown for a subset of rows, as once, few, many or a class of expanded clone.

CDR3nt	CDR3aa	abundance	v_gene	j_gene	d_gene
TGTGCCAGCCGTTACAACGAAGATTCTGGAAACACCATATATTTT	CASRYNEDSGNTIYF	.	TRBV6-5	TRBJ1-3	.
TGTGCCAGCAGCGTACGAGAGAACGAGCAGTACTTC	CASSVRENEQYF	.	TRBV9	TRBJ2-7	.
TGTGCCAGCAGTACCCACTCGGGCCTCTCGGGGGGCTACACCTTC	CASSTHSGLSGGYTF	.	TRBV6-5	TRBJ1-2	.
TGTGCCAGCAGCCAACCCGGGACAGGAAACTATGGCTACACCTTC	CASSQPGTGNYGYTF	once	TRBV4-2	TRBJ1-2	TRBD1
TGTGCCAGCAGCCTGCTGGGGGACACCATATATTTT	CASSLLGDTIYF	.	TRBV7-9	TRBJ1-3	.
TGTGCCAGCAGCCCAAGGACCGCAGATACGCAGTATTTT	CASSPRTADTQYF	.	TRBV7-2	TRBJ2-3	.
TGTGCCAGCAGTGAGGGACAGTATAATTCACCCCTCCACTTT	CASSEGQYNSPLHF	.	TRBV2	TRBJ1-6	TRBD1
TGCGCCAGCAGTGCAGAAGGGGGGTTTGGCACTGAAGCTTTCTTT	CASSAEGGFGTEAFF	.	TRBV10-1	TRBJ1-1	.
TGCGCCAGCAGCACAGGTGAGGGGCCCGTTGGGGCCCTCCACTTT	CASSTGEGPVGALHF	.	TRBV4-1	TRBJ1-6	.
TGTGCCAGCACCAAACAGGAGCAGTACTTC	CASTKQEQYF	once	TRBV21-1	TRBJ2-7	.
TGTGCCAGCAGCCGAGAACAGATTAGCAATCAGCCCCAGCATTTT	CASSREQISNQPQHF	.	TRBV28	TRBJ1-5	.
TGTGCCAGCAGCCAAGATCTCGTGGGGGAGGGCTCCAATGAGCAGTTCTTC	CASSQDLVGEGSNEQFF	.	TRBV4-2	TRBJ2-1	TRBD2
TGCAGTTTTGGCAACCTGGGACAGGGTGGTGGGCAGTTCTTC	CSFGNLGQGGGQFF	.	TRBV29-1	TRBJ2-1	TRBD1
TGTGCCAGCAGTAGGCTAGCGGGAGAGATCTACGAGCAGTACTTC	CASSRLAGEIYEQYF	.	TRBV6-5	TRBJ2-7	TRBD2
TGCGCCAGCAGCCAAGATACGCTGTGGAGGACACTTAACTATGGCTACACCTTC	CASSQDTLWRTLNYGYTF	.	TRBV4-1	TRBJ1-2	.
TGCGCCAGCAGCTTGGACGGAAACTATGGCTACACCTTC	CASSLDGNYGYTF	.	TRBV5-1	TRBJ1-2	.
TGTGCCAGTAGTTCGAGAACAGGGGGTGATTCACCCCTCCACTTT	CASSSRTGGDSPLHF	.	TRBV19	TRBJ1-6	TRBD1
TGTGCCAGCAGCTCCGGACGGAATTCACCCCTCCACTTT	CASSSGRNSPLHF	.	TRBV11-2	TRBJ1-6	.
TGTGCCAGTAGGGGGGGACTCTCCTACGAGCAGTACTTC	CASRGGLSYEQYF	.	TRBV19	TRBJ2-7	.
TGTGCCAGCAGTCACCGGGACAGGGGGCGAGAGACCCAGTACTTC	CASSHRDRGRETQYF	.	TRBV27	TRBJ2-5	TRBD1
TGCGCCAGCAGCCTGATCGTTGGTGGGGAAAAGAACACTGAAGCTTTCTTT	CASSLIVGGEKNTEAFF	.	TRBV5-1	TRBJ1-1	.
TGTGCCAGCAGCCCCACTAGCGGGGGGGGATACGAGCAGTACTTC	CASSPTSGGGYEQYF	.	TRBV7-2	TRBJ2-7	TRBD2
TGTGCCAGCAGCTTGGGGGACAGTTACAGGGCCACTGAAGCTTTCTTT	CASSLGDSYRATEAFF	.	TRBV5-6	TRBJ1-1	TRBD1
TGTGCCAGCAGTGCACTAGCGGGGGAACAAGAGACCCAGTACTTC	CASSALAGEQETQYF	once	TRBV2	TRBJ2-5	TRBD2
TGTGCCAGCAGTCCCGACAGGGGTTTAGTCCCCTACAATGAGCAGTTCTTC	CASSPDRGLVPYNEQFF	.	TRBV28	TRBJ2-1	TRBD1
TGCGCCAGCAGCAACGCGCAACAAGAGTCGGGTGAGCAGTTCTTC	CASSNAQQESGEQFF	.	TRBV5-1	TRBJ2-1	.
TGCGCCAGCAGTGAGTCGGGACTTGGAAACACCATATATTTT	CASSESGLGNTIYF	.	TRBV10-2	TRBJ1-3	.
TGTGCCAGCAGTGTGGTGGATCGGACTGAAGCTTTCTTT	CASSVVDRTEAFF	.	TRBV6-1	TRBJ1-1	.
TGTGCCAGTACCGGACGGGGAGGCACCTCCTCCGAGCAGTACTTC	CASTGRGGTSSEQYF	.	TRBV19	TRBJ2-7	.
TGTGCCAGCAGTGAACTGGGGATTGGGTACGAGCAGTACTTC	CASSELGIGYEQYF	.	TRBV6-1	TRBJ2-7	.
TGCAGCGTTGCCGGGACAGGGATCGAGCAGTACTTC	CSVAGTGIEQYF	.	TRBV29-1	TRBJ2-7	TRBD1